This T cell receptor (beta chain) was captured in a study of blood T cell repertoires in COVID-19. Study summary: Samples came from the United States, Italy and Spain, spanning acute and convalescent COVID-19.

CDR1 is KGHSH, CDR2 LQKENI, per germline. Trimming stripped 3 bases from V and 1 base from J, with 14 bases between. The CDR3 runs 16 residues. Libraries were prepared by immunoSEQ multiplex PCR; TCRdb keeps only in-frame clonotypes and omits some of them. Here the sample spans over 85,000 clones, just over 75% being singletons. The J gene is TRBJ2-3, the V gene TRBV18; D is perhaps TRBD1 (6 bases). The clonotype was recovered from a woman at least 80 years old with acute or convalescent COVID-19. The source material was peripheral blood. For the CDR3, the DNA is TGTGCCAGCTCACCCATGACAGGCTCCCGCACAGATACGCAGTATTTT. Its protein is CASSPMTGSRTDTQYF.